Sequencing of this T cell receptor beta chain was carried out in a study of blood T cell repertoires in COVID-19. Whole-study context: Acute-phase and convalescent COVID-19 samples originated in the United States, Italy and Spain.

Source study methods: Reference gene primer amplification in the assay estimated nucleated cell counts. The table came from immunoSEQ multiplex PCR; TCRdb's copy has only in-frame clones and leaves some out. V and J calls and clone size are those listed in that table; D and trimming were worked out from the DNA. The table includes hundreds of thousands of clones, around 88% detected once. V lost 5 bases and J lost 7; bases outside the gene matches: 14. CDR3 length: 16 residues. CDR1 and CDR2 from the germline V gene are KGHSH and LQKENI. The chain links TRBV18 to TRBJ2-3; the match to TRBD2 covers 8 bases. Sequenced material: peripheral blood. This clonotype originated in a woman in her thirties who had recovered from COVID-19. In DNA form, the CDR3 reads TGTGCCAGCTCAAGTTCTGCGAGCGGGAGTGCGTATACGCAGTATTTT. Amino acids: CASSSSASGSAYTQYF.